This T cell receptor beta chain is drawn from a study of CD8 T cells in ankylosing spondylitis. Regarding the study as a whole: What appeared characteristic of ankylosing spondylitis blood was a TCR beta motif of eight or nine highly homologous variants. Earlier studies detected some motif variants in reactive arthritis synovial fluid and blood. Disease-linked clones were reportedly significantly enriched in matched ankylosing spondylitis synovial fluid.

In the case of this clonotype: Its antigen remains unidentified.

By quantitative 5'-RACE with molecular barcodes, the TCR beta libraries were made. TCRdb reanalysed the 5' RACE reads using MiXCR and keeps one entry per CDR3 protein. Altogether roughly 670,000 distinct CDR3 sequences are present, under 20% being singletons, with the ten largest covering about 19%. The V segment lost 4 bases and the J segment 5 bases; nucleotides outside the gene matches: 12. The CDR3 is 16 residues long. Germline CDR1 is SGHRS and CDR2 is YFSETQ. The chain employs TRBV5-1 and TRBJ1-1; TRBD1 agrees at 9 bases. Sequencing was done on a sample of blood, either unsorted or a sorted T cell fraction (not recorded which). The sequence derives from a male donor with ankylosing spondylitis. The CDR3 DNA reads TGCGCCAGCAGCACACTACCGACAGGGGGGGCTACTGAAGCTTTCTTT. As protein: CASSTLPTGGATEAFF.